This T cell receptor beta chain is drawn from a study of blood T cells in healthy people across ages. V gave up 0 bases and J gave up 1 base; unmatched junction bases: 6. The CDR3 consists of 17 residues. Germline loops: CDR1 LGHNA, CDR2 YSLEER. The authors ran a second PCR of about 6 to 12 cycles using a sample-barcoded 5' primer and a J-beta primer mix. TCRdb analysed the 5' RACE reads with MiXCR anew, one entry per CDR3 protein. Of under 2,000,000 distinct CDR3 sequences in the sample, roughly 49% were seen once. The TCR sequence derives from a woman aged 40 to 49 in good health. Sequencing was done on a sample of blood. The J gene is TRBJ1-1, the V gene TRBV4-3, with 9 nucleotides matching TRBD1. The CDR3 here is CASSQEPGQGENTEAFF. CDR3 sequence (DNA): TGCGCCAGCAGCCAAGAACCGGGACAGGGAGAGAACACTGAAGCTTTCTTT.